A single sample is the source of the 18 T cell receptor beta chains below, sequenced in a study of blood T cell repertoires in COVID-19. The data were produced by immunoSEQ multiplex PCR, yet TCRdb's version contains in-frame clones alone and is incomplete. The sample yields nearly 90,000 clones, about three quarters seen once. Sequenced material: peripheral blood. The receptors originated from a woman older than 75 with acute or convalescent COVID-19.

The V and J genes are TRBV27 and TRBJ1-2; 10 bases map to TRBD1. Looked up from germline, CDR1 is MNHEY and CDR2 is SMNVEV (reference sequence). Trimming at V came to 10 bases and at J to 2 bases, leaving 4 bases not matched to a gene. This CDR3 has 13 residues. The CDR3 region is CATRQGANYGYTF. The CDR3 DNA reads as TGTGCCACCAGACAGGGGGCGAACTATGGCTACACCTTC.

This chain links TRBV5-1 with TRBJ2-7; TRBD2 might be the D (5 bases). V lost 5 bases, J lost 5 bases, and 11 bases lay in between. The CDR3 loop spans 12 amino acids. The V gene's germline CDR1 is SGHRS and CDR2 YFSETQ. The CDR3 sequence: CASSPDGDEQYF. The CDR3 DNA reads TGCGCCAGCAGTCCAGACGGGGACGAGCAGTACTTC.

The chain carries TRBV12-3 or TRBV12-4 and TRBJ1-2; D gene ambiguous. V was trimmed by 6 bases and J by 0 bases, leaving 8 bases between them. This CDR3 has 13 residues. Written as DNA, the CDR3 is TGTGCCAGCAGCATCCTACCTAACTATGGCTACACCTTC. It specifies CASSILPNYGYTF.

This sequence joins TRBV5-6 and TRBJ2-2, with 7 bases that match TRBD1. CDR1 and CDR2 (germline): SGHDT, YYEEEE. The trim removed 5 bases at V and 2 bases at J, leaving 6 bases unmatched. This CDR3 region has 15 residues. The CDR3 here is CASRSGTVNTGELFF. As DNA, the CDR3 is TGTGCCAGCAGGTCCGGGACAGTCAACACCGGGGAGCTGTTTTTT.

The chain employs TRBV4-3 and TRBJ1-1; no clear D gene. The V gene's germline CDR1 is LGHNA and CDR2 YSLEER. V was trimmed by 0 bases and J by 8 bases, leaving 13 bases between them. CDR3 size: 14 residues. CDR3 nucleotide sequence: TGCGCCAGCAGCCAAGATTTAGAAGCGTCAGAAGCTTTCTTT. As protein: CASSQDLEASEAFF.

Notes on this clone: This same CDR3 is encoded by further DNA sequences in the sample. V usage is TRBV18 and J usage is TRBJ1-5, with TRBD1 matching over 9 bases. Germline V lookup: CDR1 KGHSH, CDR2 LQKENI. Unmatched junction bases numbered 0, after V lost 2 bases and J lost 1 base. CDR3 length equals 15 residues. The chain's CDR3 is CASSPGQGSNQPQHF. The DNA of the CDR3 is TGTGCCAGCTCACCAGGACAGGGGAGCAATCAGCCCCAGCATTTT.

The V gene is TRBV6-5, the J gene TRBJ2-1; tentative D call: TRBD1 (6 bases). Germline loops: CDR1 MNHEY, CDR2 SVGAGI. Trimming removed 6 bases at V and 9 bases at J, with 18 bases between. This CDR3 has 14 amino acids. The CDR3 here is CASSRRAGVGEQFF. The CDR3 region has the DNA TGTGCCAGCAGCCGCCGGGCAGGGGTGGGTGAGCAGTTCTTC.

This clone was counted only a few times. The rearrangement uses TRBV5-1 and TRBJ1-4; D remains unclear. The CDR3 is 13 amino acids. Deletions cut 4 bases from V and 5 bases from J, with 9 bases between. CDR1 and CDR2 (germline): SGHRS, YFSETQ. CDR3 loop: CASSLILNEKLFF. CDR3 bases: TGCGCCAGCAGCCTTATACTAAATGAAAAACTGTTTTTT.

V usage is TRBV5-1 and J usage is TRBJ1-2; 9 bases agree with TRBD1. Germline CDR1 SGHRS, CDR2 YFSETQ. The V segment lost 3 bases and the J segment 8 bases; nucleotides outside the gene matches: 8. CDR3 size: 14 residues. The CDR3 reads CASSWGQGERGYTF. CDR3 coding DNA: TGCGCCAGCAGCTGGGGACAGGGCGAGAGGGGCTACACCTTC.

The rearrangement links TRBV11-2 to TRBJ2-3; weak D call: TRBD1 (6 bases). The CDR3 has 17 residues. V lost 0 bases, J lost 6 bases, and 19 bases lay in between. Germline CDR1 reads SGHAT; CDR2 reads FQNNGV. The CDR3 region is CASSLDPGTGRWDTQYF. CDR3 in DNA: TGTGCCAGCAGCTTAGATCCGGGAACAGGGAGATGGGATACGCAGTATTTT.

This clone was seen more than once but under ten times. The chain uses TRBV18 and TRBJ1-3, with 9 positions matching TRBD1. Unmatched junction bases numbered 13, after V lost 3 bases and J lost 1 base. The germline V gene has CDR1 KGHSH and CDR2 LQKENI. There are 19 residues in the CDR3. The CDR3: CASSPRGQGMTESGNTIYF. In DNA, the CDR3 is TGTGCCAGCTCACCCCGAGGACAGGGGATGACAGAGTCTGGAAACACCATATATTTT.

This clone was found a few times. The chain's CDR3 is CASSEEAGGLKTQYF. The CDR3 nucleotides are TGTGCCAGCAGTGAGGAAGCGGGGGGCCTAAAGACCCAGTACTTC. The chain is built from TRBV2 and TRBJ2-5; 9 bases are shared with TRBD2. The CDR3 is 15 residues long. Unmatched junction bases numbered 8, after V lost 3 bases and J lost 6 bases. CDR1 and CDR2 (germline): SNHLY, FYNNEI.

The gene calls are TRBV6-2 or TRBV6-3 and TRBJ1-1; TRBD1 is a possible D gene (6 bases). Germline loops: CDR1 MNHEY, CDR2 SVGEGT. Trimming shortened V by 4 bases and J by 4 bases, and 16 bases separated the two germline ends. This CDR3 is built from 15 residues. This CDR3 reads CASSSPSGGITEAFF. The CDR3 region has the DNA TGTGCCAGCAGTTCCCCCAGCGGGGGCATCACTGAAGCTTTCTTT.

This clone was seen a few times. The chain joins TRBV5-6 to TRBJ2-3; D gene ambiguous. The CDR3 runs to 13 residues. Per the germline V gene, CDR1 is SGHDT and CDR2 is YYEEEE. V lost 1 base to trimming and J lost 1 base, with 4 bases between them. CDR3 sequence (DNA): TGTGCCAGCAGCTTGTCAGGCACAGATACGCAGTATTTT. Translation gives CASSLSGTDTQYF.

V usage is TRBV11-2 and J usage is TRBJ1-2, with D possibly matching TRBD1 (6 bases). The germline V and J ends were trimmed by 1 base and 8 bases, with 8 bases remaining between them. This CDR3 comprises 12 residues. CDR1 and CDR2 from the germline V gene are SGHAT and FQNNGV. CDR3 nucleotides: TGTGCCAGCAGCTTAGTGGGGGCCGGCTACACCTTC. Encoded protein: CASSLVGAGYTF.

This chain uses TRBV27 with TRBJ2-7; D might be TRBD2 (7 bases). CDR3 length: 15 amino acids. V lost 5 bases, J lost 2 bases, and 16 bases lay in between. The V gene's germline CDR1 is MNHEY and CDR2 SMNVEV (reference sequence). The CDR3, as DNA: TGTGCCAGCAGTAGATCATTCGGGGGGCCCTACGAGCAGTACTTC. This sequence encodes CASSRSFGGPYEQYF.

This clone has more than one count but fewer than ten. The chain employs TRBV6-2 or TRBV6-3 and TRBJ2-1; 7 bases map to TRBD2. Germline V gene lookup returns CDR1 MNHEY and CDR2 SVGEGT. CDR3 length equals 14 residues. J lost 14 bases, V lost 5 bases, and 15 bases had no gene match. Here the CDR3 DNA reads TGTGCCAGCAGTCTAAACCAGGACACGGGAGGAGAGTTCTTC. Translating it yields CASSLNQDTGGEFF.

The chain uses TRBV5-1 and TRBJ2-5; 12 bases agree with TRBD2. CDR3 length: 15 amino acids. Germline loops: CDR1 SGHRS, CDR2 YFSETQ. Trimming removed 3 bases from V and 1 base from J; junction bases left unmatched: 1. CDR3 loop: CASSSGLAGQETQYF. Here the CDR3 DNA reads TGCGCCAGCAGCTCGGGACTAGCGGGCCAAGAGACCCAGTACTTC.